Presented here are 5 T cell receptor beta chains from one specimen sequenced in a study of human versus mouse CDR3 diversity and MHC coevolution. The assay was immunoSEQ multiplex PCR, and TCRdb's table has in-frame clones only and misses some. The sample yields tens of thousands of clones, 85% to 95% seen once. Specimen: naive CD4+ T cells from blood. Subset reported: CD45RO-negative CD62L-positive naive CD4 T cells. These receptors were obtained from a person aged 30 to 69 in good health.

The chain is built from TRBV28 and TRBJ1-2, with D possibly TRBD1 on 6 matching bases. The V gene lost 4 bases and the J gene lost 1 base, with 19 bases spanning the gap. The CDR3 runs 17 residues. The germline V gene encodes CDR1 MDHEN and CDR2 SYDVKM. The CDR3 protein is CASSSSDRASLNYGYTF. The CDR3 DNA reads as TGTGCCAGCAGTTCCTCGGACAGAGCGTCTCTTAACTATGGCTACACCTTC.

J is TRBJ1-1 and V is TRBV7-2; possible D gene TRBD1, 5 bases. V lost 5 bases and J lost 10, with 17 bases in between. Germline V gene data show CDR1 as SGHTA and CDR2 as FQGNSA. This CDR3 spans 13 amino acids. This chain's CDR3 is CASSQGPSLGAFF. CDR3 bases: TGTGCCAGCAGCCAGGGCCCGTCCTTAGGAGCTTTCTTT. Full variable domain (remainder filled in from reference TRBV7-2 and TRBJ1-1): GAGVSQSPSNKVTEKGKDVELRCDPISGHTALYWYRQSLGQGLEFLIYFQGNSAPDKSGLPSDRFSAERTGGSVSTLTIQRTQQEDSAVYLCASSQGPSLGAFFGQGTRLTVV.

The count of this clone is one. The chain carries TRBV19 and TRBJ2-1; possibly TRBD1 for D (5 bases). Trimming took 3 bases from V and 4 from J, leaving 10 bases between them. Per the germline V gene, CDR1 is LNHDA and CDR2 is SQIVND (reference sequence). The CDR3 covers 14 residues. CDR3 DNA: TGTGCCAGTAGTATCCGCAGGGATTACAATGAGCAGTTCTTC. Translated, it gives CASSIRRDYNEQFF.

The CDR3 sequence is CASSGTREGPYEQYF. The DNA for the CDR3 is TGTGCCAGCAGTGGAACTAGGGAGGGGCCCTACGAGCAGTACTTC. This sequence joins TRBV28 and TRBJ2-7; 7 bases fit TRBD2. Germline assignment: CDR1 MDHEN and CDR2 SYDVKM. The CDR3 spans 15 residues. V shed 5 bases and J 2 bases; nucleotides not matched to a gene: 9.

V is TRBV19 and J is TRBJ2-3; a weak D match, TRBD1 (7 bases). CDR3 length: 15 residues. The V end lost 4 bases, the J end lost 2 bases, and 13 bases lay between the germline ends. The germline gives CDR1 LNHDA, CDR2 SQIVND (reference sequence). CDR3 in DNA: TGTGCCAGTAGTACGGAGGGGGCGCCCACAGATACGCAGTATTTT. It yields the protein CASSTEGAPTDTQYF.